Below are 21 T cell receptor beta chains sequenced from a single sample in a study of blood T cell repertoires in COVID-19 (dated by TCRdb to about 2020). Libraries were built with the immunoSEQ multiplex PCR assay. What TCRdb holds here is the immuneACCESS table cut down to in-frame rearrangements. Part of the clones is not present; checked against another copy, under half of the missing clones reflect an unresolved V gene, and the others are unexplained. This sample gives fewer than 200,000 clones in total; around four fifths of them show up just once. Jointly, the top ten make up 6.5% of the sample. Sequences were obtained from peripheral blood. The receptors shown here come from a man in his 70s with active or convalescent COVID-19.

This chain links TRBV11-2 with TRBJ1-3; D is ambiguous. The V end lost 5 bases, the J end lost 5 bases, and 7 bases lay between the germline ends. Germline CDR1 is SGHAT and CDR2 is FQNNGV. The CDR3 totals 12 residues. CDR3 loop: CASSINRNTIYF. Written as DNA, the CDR3 is TGTGCCAGCAGCATAAATAGAAACACCATATATTTT.

This clone came up once. The chain carries TRBV5-6 and TRBJ1-2; 8 bases are shared with TRBD1. This CDR3 is built from 14 residues. Losses at the gene ends were 6 bases for V and 5 bases for J; bases not matched to a gene: 9. The germline gives CDR1 SGHDT, CDR2 YYEEEE. The CDR3 region is CASNWDQGAYGYTF. For the CDR3, the DNA is TGTGCCAGCAACTGGGACCAGGGGGCTTATGGCTACACCTTC.

This chain uses TRBV7-9 with TRBJ2-7, with TRBD2 matching 9 bases. The CDR3 contains 16 residues. V was clipped by 4 bases and J by 0 bases; unmatched bases: 7. Germline V CDR1 and CDR2: SEHNR, FQNEAQ (reference sequence). CDR3 in amino acids: CASSSGTSSYSYEQYF. The CDR3 bases are TGTGCCAGCAGCTCCGGGACTAGCTCCTACTCCTACGAGCAGTACTTC. The full variable domain, completed using reference TRBV7-9 and TRBJ2-7, is DTGVSQNPRHKITKRGQNVTFRCDPISEHNRLYWYRQTLGQGPEFLTYFQNEAQLEKSRLLSDRFSAERPKGSFSTLEIQRTEQGDSAMYLCASSSGTSSYSYEQYFGPGTRLTVT.

V is TRBV6-1 and J is TRBJ1-5; no clear D. The germline V and J ends were trimmed by 1 base and 1 base, with 8 bases remaining between them. Germline V gene sequence: CDR1 MNHNS, CDR2 SASEGT. CDR3 length: 15 amino acids. DNA of the CDR3: TGTGCCAGCAGTGAAGGGTACCTAAGCAATCAGCCCCAGCATTTT. The encoded protein is CASSEGYLSNQPQHF.

This clone was recorded only once. The CDR3: CASRDRGREGKLFF. CDR3 nucleotide sequence: TGTGCCAGCAGGGACAGGGGGCGAGAGGGAAAACTGTTTTTT. This sequence joins TRBV6-6 and TRBJ1-4; 11 bases agree with TRBD1. The CDR3 sequence is 14 residues long. The V segment lost 6 bases and the J segment 10 bases; nucleotides outside the gene matches: 7. CDR1 is MNHNY and CDR2 is SVGAGI in the germline V gene (reference sequence).

The chain combines TRBV5-4 with TRBJ1-2, with D maybe TRBD1 (6 bases). V was shortened by 6 bases and J by 2 bases, with 11 bases between the two germline ends. CDR3 length equals 13 residues. CDR1 and CDR2 (germline): SGHNT, YYREEE (reference sequence). In nucleotides, the CDR3 is TGTGCCAGCATCTCCCAGGGGAACTATGGCTACACCTTC. This codes for CASISQGNYGYTF.

This clone was detected only once. The V call is TRBV2, the J call TRBJ2-1, with D unclear. Per germline, CDR1 SNHLY and CDR2 FYNNEI. The CDR3 consists of 14 residues. V lost 3 bases, J lost 2 bases, and 8 bases lay in between. For the CDR3, the DNA is TGTGCCAGCAGTGACAGGTCCCCCTACAATGAGCAGTTCTTC. This encodes CASSDRSPYNEQFF.

J is TRBJ1-1 and V is TRBV5-1; 7 bases align to TRBD1. This CDR3 is built from 15 residues. Trimming removed 5 bases from V and 4 bases from J; junction bases left unmatched: 11. CDR1 is SGHRS, CDR2 YFSETQ, per germline. The CDR3 DNA reads TGCGCCAGCAGTGTCGGCCCAGGGGGGAGCACTGAAGCTTTCTTT. It is translated as CASSVGPGGSTEAFF.

The chain employs TRBV7-9 and TRBJ1-2, with D maybe TRBD1 (6 bases). CDR3 length: 14 residues. Germline assignment: CDR1 SEHNR and CDR2 FQNEAQ (reference sequence). Trimming stripped 5 bases from V and 0 bases from J, with 10 bases between. Here the CDR3 reads CASSRTDSNYGYTF. As DNA, the CDR3 is TGTGCCAGCAGCCGGACAGATTCTAACTATGGCTACACCTTC.

The chain joins TRBV5-1 to TRBJ2-3; 10 nucleotides align to TRBD1. With 1 base clipped from V and 4 bases from J, the junction kept 12 bases outside the gene matches. Germline V CDR1 and CDR2: SGHRS, YFSETQ. The CDR3 sequence is 18 residues long. CDR3: CASSLTTGTGVSADTQYF. In DNA, the CDR3 is TGCGCCAGCAGCTTGACAACCGGGACAGGGGTTAGTGCAGATACGCAGTATTTT.

This sequence joins TRBV5-1 and TRBJ1-6; possibly TRBD1 for D (6 bases). Trimming took 0 bases from V and 9 from J, leaving 19 bases between them. The germline V gene has CDR1 SGHRS and CDR2 YFSETQ. CDR3 length: 17 amino acids. This CDR3 is CASSLGTGLEIGSPLHF. DNA of the CDR3: TGCGCCAGCAGCTTGGGTACAGGGTTGGAAATCGGTTCACCCCTCCACTTT. The full variable domain, its missing parts supplied by reference TRBV5-1 and TRBJ1-6, is KAGVTQTPRYLIKTRGQQVTLSCSPISGHRSVSWYQQTPGQGLQFLFEYFSETQRNKGNFPGRFSGRQFSNSRSEMNVSTLELGDSALYLCASSLGTGLEIGSPLHFGNGTRLTVT.

The V gene is TRBV5-4, the J gene TRBJ1-4; TRBD1 aligns across 7 bases. Per the germline V gene, CDR1 is SGHNT and CDR2 is YYREEE (reference sequence). V lost 3 bases to trimming and J lost 5 bases; unmatched junction nucleotides: 4. The length of the CDR3 is 14 residues. The CDR3 nucleotides are TGTGCCAGCAGCTGGGACAGCCAGAATGAAAAACTGTTTTTT. Translating gives CASSWDSQNEKLFF.

V and J are TRBV28 and TRBJ2-7; perhaps TRBD2 as D (6 bases). V lost 2 bases to trimming and J lost 5 bases, with 7 bases between them. CDR1 MDHEN and CDR2 SYDVKM come from the germline V gene. This CDR3 contains 12 residues. Here the CDR3 DNA reads TGTGCCAGCAGTTTACGCGGGGACGAGCAGTACTTC. Its protein product is CASSLRGDEQYF.

The chain combines TRBV10-3 with TRBJ2-1, with D possibly being TRBD2 (6 bases). Trimming left V 4 bases short and J 7 bases short, with 8 bases between. The CDR3 consists of 12 residues. Germline CDR1 and CDR2: ENHRY and SYGVKD. The CDR3: CAISAGVNEQFF. In DNA, the CDR3 is TGTGCCATCAGTGCGGGGGTGAATGAGCAGTTCTTC.

This clone was counted only a few times. The chain's CDR3 is CASSHLDRENYGYTF. DNA of the CDR3: TGCGCCAGCAGCCATCTGGACAGGGAGAACTATGGCTACACCTTC. The chain couples TRBV4-1 to TRBJ1-2; TRBD1 agrees at 8 bases. CDR3 length equals 15 residues. Germline V gene data show CDR1 as MGHRA and CDR2 as YSYEKL. The V and J ends lost 3 bases and 2 bases, in that order; junction bases with no gene match: 5.

This chain uses TRBV30 with TRBJ2-7; TRBD2 matches 12 bases. Germline V lookup: CDR1 GTSNPN, CDR2 SVGIG (reference sequence). V shed 5 bases and J 7 bases; nucleotides not matched to a gene: 9. There are 14 residues in the CDR3. The CDR3 loop is CAWAGLAGRYEQYF. The CDR3 region has the DNA TGTGCCTGGGCCGGACTAGCGGGAAGGTATGAGCAGTACTTC.

The CDR3 DNA is TGTGCCATCAGCCCGACTCAGCCGTCCTACGAGCAGTACTTC. Translated, it gives CAISPTQPSYEQYF. This chain connects TRBV10-3 to TRBJ2-7; no clear D. Trimming removed 6 bases at V and 1 base at J, with 13 bases between. This CDR3 has 14 residues. Germline values: CDR1 ENHRY, CDR2 SYGVKD.

This clone was detected only a few times. V usage is TRBV6-2 or TRBV6-3 and J usage is TRBJ1-1; 9 nucleotides match TRBD1. CDR1 MNHEY and CDR2 SVGEGT come from the germline V gene. The junction had 9 bases not matched to a gene; V was cut back by 5 bases and J by 5 bases. CDR3 length: 15 residues. Written as DNA, the CDR3 is TGTGCCAGCAGTGCCCGTCGGGACAGGGAAACTGAAGCTTTCTTT. Protein: CASSARRDRETEAFF.

The rearrangement joins TRBV27 to TRBJ2-7; TRBD1 matches at 11 bases. Per the germline V gene, CDR1 is MNHEY and CDR2 is SMNVEV (reference sequence). Trimming removed 10 bases from V and 4 bases from J; junction bases left unmatched: 3. The CDR3 length is 12 residues. The CDR3 loop is CATGTGGYEQYF. DNA for the CDR3: TGTGCCACCGGGACAGGGGGATACGAGCAGTACTTC.

CDR3 coding DNA: TGTGCCAGTAGTATACGGGGGGGCCAAGATACGCAGTATTTT. Translating it yields CASSIRGGQDTQYF. V and J are TRBV19 and TRBJ2-3; TRBD2 matches at 8 bases. Germline V lookup: CDR1 LNHDA, CDR2 SQIVND (reference sequence). Trimming removed 2 bases from V and 5 bases from J; junction bases left unmatched: 3. This CDR3 comprises 14 residues.

Comment on this clone: Other DNA sequences in this sample translate to the same CDR3. This chain connects TRBV20-1 to TRBJ2-3; 10 bases match TRBD2. The CDR3 runs 14 residues. J gave up 6 bases and V 3 bases, and 6 bases lay outside the gene matches. CDR1 and CDR2 (germline): DFQATT, SNEGSKA (reference sequence). CDR3 sequence reads: CSASERGGPDTQYF. In DNA, the CDR3 is TGCAGTGCTAGTGAGCGGGGGGGCCCGGATACGCAGTATTTT.